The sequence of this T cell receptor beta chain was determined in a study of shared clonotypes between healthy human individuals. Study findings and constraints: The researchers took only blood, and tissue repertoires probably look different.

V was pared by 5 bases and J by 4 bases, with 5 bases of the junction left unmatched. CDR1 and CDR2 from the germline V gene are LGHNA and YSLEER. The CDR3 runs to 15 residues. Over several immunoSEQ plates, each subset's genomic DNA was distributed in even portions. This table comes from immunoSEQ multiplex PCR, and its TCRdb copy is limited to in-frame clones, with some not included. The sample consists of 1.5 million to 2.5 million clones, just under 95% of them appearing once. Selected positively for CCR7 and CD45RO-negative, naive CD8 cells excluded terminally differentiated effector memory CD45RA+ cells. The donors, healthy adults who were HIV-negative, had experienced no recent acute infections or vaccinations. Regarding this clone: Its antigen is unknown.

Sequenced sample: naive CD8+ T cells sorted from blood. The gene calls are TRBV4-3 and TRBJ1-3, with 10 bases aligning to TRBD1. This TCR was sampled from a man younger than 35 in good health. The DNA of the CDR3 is TGCGCCAGCAGCACCGGGACAGGGGTCGGAAACACCATATATTTT. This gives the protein CASSTGTGVGNTIYF.